Below, 30 T cell receptor beta chains from the same sample are listed, as sequenced in a study of T cell responses to AZD1222 COVID-19 vaccine. The repertoire was sequenced with immunoSEQ multiplex PCR; TCRdb's copy has only in-frame clones and lacks some. The sample has around 99,000 clones, roughly nine tenths seen once. The sample here was peripheral blood, taken 28 days after the second AZD1222 dose. These receptors were obtained from an adult who received the AZD1222 COVID-19 vaccine.

The chain joins TRBV3-1 (or the pseudogene TRBV3-2) to TRBJ1-5, with unresolved D. Germline lookup yields CDR1 LGHDT and CDR2 YNNKEL (reference sequence). There are 15 residues in the CDR3. The germline V and J ends were trimmed by 1 base and 0 bases, with 7 bases remaining between them. The CDR3 region is CASSQGHDSNQPQHF. CDR3 nucleotide sequence: TGTGCCAGCAGCCAAGGGCACGATAGCAATCAGCCCCAGCATTTT.

This clone was observed once. The rearrangement links TRBV9 to TRBJ1-2; tentative D call: TRBD1 (5 bases). Germline lookup yields CDR1 SGDLS and CDR2 YYNGEE. The length of the CDR3 is 16 residues. Trimming shortened V by 0 bases and J by 2 bases, and 14 bases separated the two germline ends. The CDR3 sequence is CASSVAPGAGNYGYTF. The DNA of the CDR3 is TGTGCCAGCAGCGTAGCCCCCGGGGCCGGAAACTATGGCTACACCTTC.

CDR3 in amino acids: CASSFGGSSNEQFF. The CDR3 DNA reads as TGTGCCAGCAGCTTCGGCGGGAGTAGCAATGAGCAGTTCTTC. The chain carries TRBV11-2 and TRBJ2-1; the match to TRBD2 covers 7 bases. CDR3 size: 14 residues. Trimming cost V 3 bases and J 6 bases; bases outside gene matches: 5. Germline V gene sequence: CDR1 SGHAT, CDR2 FQNNGV.

The chain recombines TRBV12-3 or TRBV12-4 with TRBJ1-2, with TRBD1 matching over 8 bases. The CDR3 extends over 12 amino acids. V shed 5 bases and J 7 bases; nucleotides not matched to a gene: 3. The CDR3 loop reads CASSGQGAGYTF. CDR3 in DNA: TGTGCCAGCAGTGGACAGGGAGCTGGCTACACCTTC.

The chain is built from TRBV5-4 and TRBJ2-3; D not resolved. CDR1 is SGHNT and CDR2 is YYREEE in the germline V gene (reference sequence). V lost 4 bases and J 4 bases, leaving 13 bases between the germline ends. The CDR3 totals 14 residues. The CDR3 nucleotides are TGTGCCAGCAGCCCCCTGGGTCGGCCAGATACGCAGTATTTT. Amino acids: CASSPLGRPDTQYF.

V usage is TRBV19 and J usage is TRBJ1-2; D unresolved. CDR1 and CDR2 from the germline V gene are LNHDA and SQIVND (reference sequence). V was trimmed by 6 bases and J by 6 bases, leaving 17 bases between them. The CDR3 is 14 residues long. The CDR3 DNA follows: TGTGCCAGTAGGAGTGGCCCCACGGTGGATGGCTACACCTTC. Its protein is CASRSGPTVDGYTF.

The chain uses TRBV4-1 and TRBJ1-2, with D unresolved. Germline CDR1 MGHRA, CDR2 YSYEKL. The CDR3 covers 15 residues. The ends were cut back, 2 bases at V and 0 bases at J, with 10 bases in the middle. The CDR3 DNA is TGCGCCAGCAGCCAACACTTAGGGCCTAACTATGGCTACACCTTC. It is translated as CASSQHLGPNYGYTF.

This clone was seen only once. In DNA form, the CDR3 reads TGTGCCAGCCTACAGGGTCGGTTTAACTATGGCTACACCTTC. Encoded protein: CASLQGRFNYGYTF. J is TRBJ1-2 and V is TRBV6-5, with a tentative D call TRBD1 (6 bases). The CDR3 loop spans 14 amino acids. Germline values: CDR1 MNHEY, CDR2 SVGAGI. The V end lost 8 bases, the J end lost 1 base, and 14 bases lay between the germline ends.

The chain recombines TRBV28 with TRBJ1-6, with D unclear. Deletions cut 4 bases from V and 6 bases from J, with 7 bases between. The CDR3 contains 13 residues. The germline gives CDR1 MDHEN, CDR2 SYDVKM. The CDR3 DNA reads as TGTGCCAGCAGTTCGTTGATTAATTCACCCCTCCACTTT. This sequence encodes CASSSLINSPLHF. Based on the CDR3 plus reference TRBV28 and TRBJ1-6, the full variable domain is DVKVTQSSRYLVKRTGEKVFLECVQDMDHENMFWYRQDPGLGLRLIYFSYDVKMKEKGDIPEGYSVSREKKERFSLILESASTNQTSMYLCASSSLINSPLHFGNGTRLTVT.

The rearrangement joins TRBV19 to TRBJ1-1; D call uncertain. V gave up 3 bases and J gave up 4 bases, with 6 bases separating them. CDR1 is LNHDA, CDR2 SQIVND, per germline (reference sequence). The CDR3 consists of 12 residues. CDR3 DNA sequence: TGTGCCAGTAGTATGATCGGCACTGAAGCTTTCTTT. The encoded protein is CASSMIGTEAFF.

The chain is built from TRBV18 and TRBJ1-1; perhaps TRBD1 as D (6 bases). Germline V gene lookup returns CDR1 KGHSH and CDR2 LQKENI. The CDR3 extends over 15 amino acids. V lost 0 bases to trimming and J lost 4 bases, with 12 bases between them. CDR3 nucleotides: TGTGCCAGCTCACCACCGCAGGGGATCCTCACTGAAGCTTTCTTT. The encoded protein is CASSPPQGILTEAFF.

The chain has TRBV28 and TRBJ2-5; TRBD2 agrees at 11 bases. This CDR3 region has 16 residues. The germline CDR1 and CDR2 sequences are MDHEN and SYDVKM. Losses at the gene ends were 3 bases for V and 3 bases for J; bases not matched to a gene: 6. CDR3 DNA: TGTGCCAGCAGTTTGGCCGGGACTAGCGGCGAAGAGACCCAGTACTTC. Translating it yields CASSLAGTSGEETQYF.

The chain has TRBV7-2 and TRBJ2-7; TRBD1 matches at 8 bases. The V segment lost 5 bases and the J segment 3 bases; nucleotides outside the gene matches: 15. Germline-derived CDR1 and CDR2 are SGHTA and FQGNSA. This CDR3 contains 17 residues. The CDR3 DNA is TGTGCCAGCAGCGAAGCGGGCAGCCCAGGGGGCGTCTACGAGCAGTACTTC. As protein: CASSEAGSPGGVYEQYF.

The V gene is TRBV28, the J gene TRBJ1-5; D gene ambiguous. The CDR3 consists of 14 residues. Germline values: CDR1 MDHEN, CDR2 SYDVKM. V shed 6 bases and J shed 2 bases, with 11 bases lying between them. The CDR3 spells CASSPILGNQPQHF. The CDR3 nucleotides are TGTGCCAGCAGCCCGATTTTGGGCAATCAGCCCCAGCATTTT.

In DNA, the CDR3 is TGCAGCGTATCGGACGGGAACACTGAAGCTTTCTTT. Residues: CSVSDGNTEAFF. This rearrangement joins TRBV29-1 to TRBJ1-1; D is uncertain. The CDR3 is 12 amino acids. The germline V gene has CDR1 SQVTM and CDR2 ANQGSEA. Between the trimmed V and J ends, which lost 6 bases and 1 base, there was a span of 9 bases.

The gene calls are TRBV28 and TRBJ2-1; 7 bases are shared with TRBD2. CDR1 and CDR2 from the germline V gene are MDHEN and SYDVKM. CDR3 length equals 12 residues. V was clipped by 6 bases and J by 15 bases; unmatched bases: 11. The DNA of the CDR3 is TGTGCCAGCAGCCCCTCGGGGGGACCCAGGTTCTTC. Translated: CASSPSGGPRFF.

This chain joins TRBV7-7 and TRBJ2-3, with TRBD1 matching 7 bases. CDR1 and CDR2 from the germline V gene are SSHAT and FNYEAQ (reference sequence). V lost 0 bases, J lost 0 bases, and 0 bases stayed unmatched. The CDR3 consists of 15 residues. CDR3 residues: CASSLAGQSTDTQYF. The CDR3 DNA sequence: TGTGCCAGCAGCTTAGCGGGACAGAGCACAGATACGCAGTATTTT.

The chain couples TRBV4-1 to TRBJ1-1; D is unclear. CDR1 and CDR2 from the germline V gene are MGHRA and YSYEKL. This CDR3 spans 16 amino acids. V dropped 1 base and J dropped 1 base, with 13 bases sitting between them. The CDR3 DNA reads as TGCGCCAGCAGCCAAGGGTCGGTGCTAGAGAACACTGAAGCTTTCTTT. Its protein is CASSQGSVLENTEAFF.

This clone was found once. V and J are TRBV28 and TRBJ1-2; 12 bases are shared with TRBD1. CDR1 and CDR2 (germline): MDHEN, SYDVKM. This CDR3 is 14 amino acids long. The junction had 5 bases not matched to a gene; V was cut back by 5 bases and J by 7 bases. This chain's CDR3 is CASSRDRGLGGYTF. As DNA, the CDR3 is TGTGCCAGCAGTCGGGACAGGGGGCTTGGTGGCTACACCTTC.

CDR3 sequence: CASSLGMGEAKNIQYF. The DNA of the CDR3 is TGCGCCAGCAGCTTGGGGATGGGGGAGGCCAAAAACATTCAGTACTTC. The rearrangement joins TRBV5-1 to TRBJ2-4; TRBD1 or TRBD2 may be the D gene (5 bases each). Germline values: CDR1 SGHRS, CDR2 YFSETQ. The CDR3 consists of 16 residues. The V end lost 0 bases, the J end lost 1 base, and 11 bases lay between the germline ends.

The V call is TRBV5-1, the J call TRBJ2-7, with 9 bases fitting TRBD1. J was trimmed by 7 bases and V by 4 bases; bases with no gene match: 9. The V gene's germline CDR1 is SGHRS and CDR2 YFSETQ. The CDR3 runs 14 residues. CDR3 nucleotides: TGCGCCAGCAGCGCCGGACAGGGGATAAGGGAGCAGTACTTC. Encoded protein: CASSAGQGIREQYF.

J is TRBJ2-3 and V is TRBV9; 7 bases map to TRBD2. The junction had 7 bases not matched to a gene; V was cut back by 4 bases and J by 2 bases. CDR3 length equals 15 residues. The germline V gene encodes CDR1 SGDLS and CDR2 YYNGEE. The CDR3 region is CASSLTSANTDTQYF. The CDR3 nucleotides read TGTGCCAGCAGCCTAACTAGCGCCAACACAGATACGCAGTATTTT.

This sequence joins TRBV5-6 and TRBJ2-3; D is perhaps TRBD1 (6 bases). Germline V gene sequence: CDR1 SGHDT, CDR2 YYEEEE. V gave up 0 bases and J gave up 2 bases, with 7 bases separating them. The CDR3 loop spans 14 amino acids. CDR3 nucleotide sequence: TGTGCCAGCAGCTTGGGACAGGTCACAGATACGCAGTATTTT. Its translation: CASSLGQVTDTQYF.

The rearrangement links TRBV11-2 to TRBJ2-5; TRBD1 aligns across 7 bases. The germline V gene has CDR1 SGHAT and CDR2 FQNNGV. J lost 2 bases, V lost 2 bases, and 8 bases had no gene match. The CDR3 sequence is 16 residues long. As DNA, the CDR3 is TGTGCCAGCAGCTTAATTGGAAGGGGGCGGCAAGAGACCCAGTACTTC. This translates into CASSLIGRGRQETQYF. The full variable domain, with the rest looked up from reference TRBV11-2 and TRBJ2-5, is EAGVAQSPRYKIIEKRQSVAFWCNPISGHATLYWYQQILGQGPKLLIQFQNNGVVDDSQLPKDRFSAERLKGVDSTLKIQPAKLEDSAVYLCASSLIGRGRQETQYFGPGTRLLVL.

This clone has a single count. CDR3 bases: TGCGCCAGCAGCTTGGCGGGGGCTTTGTACGAGCAGTACTTC. Translated: CASSLAGALYEQYF. V usage is TRBV5-1 and J usage is TRBJ2-7; perhaps D is TRBD1 or TRBD2 (6 bases each). Germline loops: CDR1 SGHRS, CDR2 YFSETQ. This CDR3 region has 14 residues. V gave up 0 bases and J gave up 4 bases, with 11 bases separating them.

This chain joins TRBV19 and TRBJ1-4, with D unclear. The CDR3 sequence is 15 residues long. Germline CDR1 and CDR2: LNHDA and SQIVND (reference sequence). V was pared by 1 base and J by 5 bases, with 11 bases between. The CDR3 loop reads CASSIGGTQNEKLFF. The CDR3, as DNA: TGTGCCAGTAGTATAGGAGGAACCCAGAATGAAAAACTGTTTTTT.

This clone was seen once. This chain links TRBV19 with TRBJ2-7; D unclear. This CDR3 region has 14 residues. The V gene lost 1 base and the J gene lost 4 bases, with 11 bases spanning the gap. Germline V gene sequence: CDR1 LNHDA, CDR2 SQIVND (reference sequence). CDR3: CASSIGPSRYEQYF. The CDR3 region has the DNA TGTGCCAGTAGTATAGGTCCTTCAAGGTACGAGCAGTACTTC.

The chain has TRBV5-1 and TRBJ1-2, with 10 bases identical to TRBD1. The CDR3 covers 15 residues. Per germline, CDR1 SGHRS and CDR2 YFSETQ. V was pared by 3 bases and J by 1 base, with 3 bases of the junction left unmatched. The CDR3 bases are TGCGCCAGCAGCTCGGGACAGGGGATTAACTATGGCTACACCTTC. Its translation is CASSSGQGINYGYTF.

The chain joins TRBV2 to TRBJ2-2; the match to TRBD2 covers 9 bases. This CDR3 is 16 amino acids long. With V trimmed by 3 bases and J by 4 bases, 6 bases remained unmatched. Germline V CDR1 and CDR2: SNHLY, FYNNEI. The CDR3 DNA reads TGTGCCAGCAGTGAGGGCCGCGGGAGGGGCACCGGGGAGCTGTTTTTT. Amino acids: CASSEGRGRGTGELFF.

The rearrangement uses TRBV29-1 and TRBJ1-5; the D is unclear. The CDR3 loop spans 14 amino acids. V was clipped by 3 bases and J by 0 bases, with 9 bases between them. CDR1 and CDR2 (germline): SQVTM, ANQGSEA. The CDR3 reads CSVDTGLSNQPQHF. The CDR3 DNA follows: TGCAGCGTTGACACCGGACTTAGCAATCAGCCCCAGCATTTT. The complete variable domain, with remaining parts taken from reference TRBV29-1 and TRBJ1-5, reads SAVISQKPSRDICQRGTSLTIQCQVDSQVTMMFWYRQQPGQSLTLIATANQGSEATYESGFVIDKFPISRPNLTFSTLTVSNMSPEDSSIYLCSVDTGLSNQPQHFGDGTRLSIL.